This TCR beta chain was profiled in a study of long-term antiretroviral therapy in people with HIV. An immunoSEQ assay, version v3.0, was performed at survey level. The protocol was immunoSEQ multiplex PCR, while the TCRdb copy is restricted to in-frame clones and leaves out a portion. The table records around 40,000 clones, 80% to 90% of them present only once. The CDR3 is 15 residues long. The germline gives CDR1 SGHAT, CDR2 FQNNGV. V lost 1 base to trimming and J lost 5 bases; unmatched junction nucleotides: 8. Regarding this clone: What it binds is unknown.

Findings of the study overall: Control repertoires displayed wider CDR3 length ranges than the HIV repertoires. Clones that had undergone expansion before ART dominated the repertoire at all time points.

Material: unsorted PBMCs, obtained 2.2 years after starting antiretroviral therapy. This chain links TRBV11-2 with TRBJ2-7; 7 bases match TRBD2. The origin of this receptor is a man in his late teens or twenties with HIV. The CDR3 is CASSLARGRRNEQYF. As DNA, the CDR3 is TGTGCCAGCAGCTTAGCTCGCGGGAGAAGGAACGAGCAGTACTTC.